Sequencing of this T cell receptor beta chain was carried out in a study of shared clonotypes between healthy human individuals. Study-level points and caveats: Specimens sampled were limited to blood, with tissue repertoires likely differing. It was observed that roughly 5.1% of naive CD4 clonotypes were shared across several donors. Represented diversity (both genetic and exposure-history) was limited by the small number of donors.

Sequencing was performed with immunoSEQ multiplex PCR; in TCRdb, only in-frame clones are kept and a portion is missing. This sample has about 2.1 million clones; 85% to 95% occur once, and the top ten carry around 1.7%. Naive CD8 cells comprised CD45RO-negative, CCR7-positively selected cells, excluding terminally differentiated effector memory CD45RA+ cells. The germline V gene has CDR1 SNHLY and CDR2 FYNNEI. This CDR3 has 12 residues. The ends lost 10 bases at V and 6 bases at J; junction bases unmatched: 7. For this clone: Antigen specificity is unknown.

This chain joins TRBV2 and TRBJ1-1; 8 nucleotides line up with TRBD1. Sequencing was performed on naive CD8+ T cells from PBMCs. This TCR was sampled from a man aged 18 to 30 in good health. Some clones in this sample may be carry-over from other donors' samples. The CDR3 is CATLSRGPEAFF. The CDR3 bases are TGTGCCACCCTGAGCAGGGGGCCTGAAGCTTTCTTT.